This T cell receptor beta chain appears in the sequencing data of a study of beta chain features in type 1 diabetes. Germline values: CDR1 KGHSH, CDR2 LQKENI. This CDR3 spans 14 amino acids. V was trimmed by 1 base and J by 0 bases, leaving 6 bases between them. The study's findings and limits: Fewer insertions but more deletions were seen at VDJ junctions in type 1 diabetes patients. Patients with Type 1 diabetes showed moderately but significantly shorter TCRB CDR3s in all four CD4+ subsets.

All of the isolated RNA was reverse transcribed, so expressed TCRB transcripts were sequenced. The method was immunoSEQ multiplex PCR; TCRdb's version includes in-frame clones alone and lacks a portion of them. The table has roughly 730,000 clones, around 15% seen once; the top ten hold around 0.022%. This clone was picked up a small number of times. The antigen is undetermined. The receptor comes from a man younger than 35 with type 1 diabetes. The chain couples TRBV18 to TRBJ1-2; tentative D call: TRBD1 (5 bases). The sample was naive CD4+ T cells from blood. CDR3 sequence (DNA): TGTGCCAGCTCACCACAGGACACTAACTATGGCTACACCTTC. Amino acids: CASSPQDTNYGYTF. Variable domain in full (rest from reference TRBV18 and TRBJ1-2): NAGVMQNPRHLVRRRGQEARLRCSPMKGHSHVYWYRQLPEEGLKFMVYLQKENIIDESGMPKERFSAEFPKEGPSILRIQQVVRGDSAAYFCASSPQDTNYGYTFGSGTRLTVV.